The table lists the clone carrying this TCR beta chain with a few counts. Its antigen is not known. These data belong to a study of blood T cells in healthy people across ages. The authors ran a second PCR of 7 to 11 cycles using a sample-barcoded 5' primer and a J-beta primer mix. TCRdb passed the 5' RACE reads through MiXCR, listing each CDR3 protein once. The repertoire holds around 1.5 million distinct CDR3 sequences, 35% to 45% seen once, with less than 8% in the top ten. Broader study findings: CMV status of donors was not determined, possibly confounding expanded clonotype changes. Researchers deemed the diversity estimates from one million T cells underestimates. The percentage of naive T cells correlated strongly with TCR beta diversity.

Donors each provided around 10 milliliters of peripheral blood. Trimming took off 7 bases at V and 0 bases at J, with 12 bases between the two ends. Per the germline V gene, CDR1 is MNHNS and CDR2 is SASEGT. The CDR3 runs 14 residues. The sample was blood. The V and J genes are TRBV6-1 and TRBJ1-1; tentatively, D is TRBD1 (5 bases). This TCR came from a woman younger than 35 in good health. The CDR3 coding sequence is TGTGCCAGCACTAAGGGGCAGCTGAACACTGAAGCTTTCTTT. This encodes CASTKGQLNTEAFF.